A single sample gave rise to the 20 T cell receptor beta chains below, sequenced in a study of blood T cells in healthy people across ages. Alongside a J-beta primer mix, a sample-barcoded 5' primer served in a second PCR lasting roughly 6 to 11 cycles. TCRdb re-analysed the 5' RACE reads in MiXCR, keeping a single row per CDR3 protein. The data show roughly 1,500,000 distinct CDR3 sequences, about 43% seen once. Sequences were obtained from blood. The receptor source for this set is a woman aged 18-29 years in good health.

V and J are TRBV6-5 and TRBJ2-7; possibly TRBD2 for D (7 bases). The CDR3 extends over 14 amino acids. Germline CDR1 MNHEY, CDR2 SVGAGI. Deletions cut 2 bases from V and 3 bases from J, with 11 bases between. CDR3 in amino acids: CASSYGEGVYEQYF. The CDR3 region has the DNA TGTGCCAGCAGTTACGGGGAGGGGGTCTACGAGCAGTACTTC.

This clonotype was seen a few times. The chain is built from TRBV27 and TRBJ1-4, with TRBD1 as a possible D gene (6 bases). This CDR3 has 15 amino acids. Per the germline V gene, CDR1 is MNHEY and CDR2 is SMNVEV (reference sequence). Between the trimmed V and J ends, which lost 6 bases and 2 bases, there was a span of 13 bases. The CDR3 sequence: CASRRGSSTNEKLFF. CDR3 coding DNA: TGTGCCAGCAGAAGGGGGTCGTCTACTAATGAAAAACTGTTTTTT.

This clonotype was seen more than once but under ten times. J is TRBJ2-1 and V is TRBV5-1; 8 bases agree with TRBD2. This CDR3 is built from 15 residues. Germline CDR1 SGHRS, CDR2 YFSETQ. The V segment lost 4 bases and the J segment 0 bases; nucleotides outside the gene matches: 3. The CDR3 nucleotides read TGCGCCAGCAGCACTAGCGGCACCTCCTACAATGAGCAGTTCTTC. Translation: CASSTSGTSYNEQFF. Combining the CDR3 with reference TRBV5-1 and TRBJ2-1 gives the whole variable domain KAGVTQTPRYLIKTRGQQVTLSCSPISGHRSVSWYQQTPGQGLQFLFEYFSETQRNKGNFPGRFSGRQFSNSRSEMNVSTLELGDSALYLCASSTSGTSYNEQFFGPGTRLTVL.

In this sample, this clonotype turned up a few times. V is TRBV12-5 and J is TRBJ2-7, with D perhaps TRBD1 (5 bases). Germline V gene data show CDR1 as LGHNT and CDR2 as FRNRAP. V lost 0 bases, J lost 0 bases, and 12 bases lay in between. The CDR3 length is 16 residues. The CDR3 DNA follows: TGTGCTAGTGGTTTGGTACTGGACATTCTCTCCTACGAGCAGTACTTC. The encoded protein is CASGLVLDILSYEQYF. The full variable domain, rest sourced from reference TRBV12-5 and TRBJ2-7, is DARVTQTPRHKVTEMGQEVTMRCQPILGHNTVFWYRQTMMQGLELLAYFRNRAPLDDSGMPKDRFSAEMPDATLATLKIQPSEPRDSAVYFCASGLVLDILSYEQYFGPGTRLTVT.

This clonotype was found once. This sequence joins TRBV5-1 and TRBJ2-1, with TRBD2 matching over 8 bases. Losses at the gene ends were 0 bases for V and 10 bases for J; bases not matched to a gene: 9. The germline CDR1 and CDR2 sequences are SGHRS and YFSETQ. This CDR3 has 15 amino acids. This CDR3 reads CASSLEPSGSYEQFF. In nucleotides, the CDR3 is TGCGCCAGCAGCTTGGAGCCTAGCGGGTCCTACGAGCAGTTCTTC.

In nucleotides, the CDR3 is TGCAGCGAGAGACTAGCGGGACACACAGATACGCAGTATTTT. This sequence encodes CSERLAGHTDTQYF. The chain joins TRBV29-1 to TRBJ2-3, with TRBD2 identical over 11 bases. The CDR3 has 14 residues. The germline V gene encodes CDR1 SQVTM and CDR2 ANQGSEA. J lost 2 bases, V lost 7 bases, and 5 bases had no gene match.

This chain links TRBV25-1 with TRBJ1-2; possible D gene TRBD1, 5 bases. CDR3 length: 14 amino acids. Germline values: CDR1 MGHDK, CDR2 SYGVNS. Trimming removed 6 bases from V and 6 bases from J, with 17 bases in between. CDR3 sequence: CASSPEGPFNGYTF. The CDR3 bases are TGTGCCAGCAGCCCTGAGGGACCCTTCAATGGCTACACCTTC.

V usage is TRBV2 and J usage is TRBJ2-4; 7 bases are a match to TRBD1. Trimming removed 6 bases from V and 13 bases from J; junction bases left unmatched: 12. This CDR3 has 13 residues. CDR1 SNHLY and CDR2 FYNNEI come from the germline V gene. CDR3 loop: CASSGDSTTWQYF. The CDR3 bases are TGTGCCAGCAGCGGGGACAGCACTACGTGGCAGTACTTC.

The CDR3 is CASTAGSSSYNSPLHF. CDR3 sequence (DNA): TGTGCCAGCACCGCGGGGAGTAGCTCCTATAATTCACCCCTCCACTTT. The J gene is TRBJ1-6, the V gene TRBV9; D unclear. The V and J ends lost 6 bases and 0 bases respectively, with 13 bases between them. Germline V gene sequence: CDR1 SGDLS, CDR2 YYNGEE. CDR3 length: 16 residues. Together with reference TRBV9 and TRBJ1-6, the CDR3 gives the full variable domain: DSGVTQTPKHLITATGQRVTLRCSPRSGDLSVYWYQQSLDQGLQFLIQYYNGEERAKGNILERFSAQQFPDLHSELNLSSLELGDSALYFCASTAGSSSYNSPLHFGNGTRLTVT.

In this sample, this clonotype turned up once. The J gene is TRBJ1-5, the V gene TRBV6-1; perhaps TRBD1 as D (5 bases). This CDR3 spans 15 amino acids. The V and J ends lost 6 bases and 6 bases respectively, with 18 bases between them. Germline CDR1 and CDR2: MNHNS and SASEGT. CDR3 in DNA: TGTGCCAGCAGATCTTTAGGGGTAGGGAGTCAGCCCCAGCATTTT. It specifies CASRSLGVGSQPQHF.

This clonotype has a handful of counts. V gene TRBV20-1 combines with J gene TRBJ2-3, with 14 bases aligning to TRBD2. There are 16 residues in the CDR3. Trimming cost V 4 bases and J 0 bases; bases outside gene matches: 3. CDR1 and CDR2 from the germline V gene are DFQATT and SNEGSKA (reference sequence). This chain's CDR3 is CSATRLAGGSTDTQYF. CDR3 in DNA: TGCAGTGCTACAAGACTAGCGGGAGGGAGCACAGATACGCAGTATTTT.

The rearrangement joins TRBV20-1 to TRBJ2-7, with D tentatively TRBD2 (6 bases). Trimming shortened V by 0 bases and J by 0 bases, and 15 bases separated the two germline ends. The CDR3 length is 16 residues. Germline V gene sequence: CDR1 DFQATT, CDR2 SNEGSKA (reference sequence). The CDR3 DNA is TGCAGTGCTAGAGATAGTGAGGGCGGGACCTCCTACGAGCAGTACTTC. It is translated as CSARDSEGGTSYEQYF.

The chain uses TRBV7-2 and TRBJ2-5, with 10 positions matching TRBD2. V lost 4 bases, J lost 11 bases, and 13 bases stayed unmatched. CDR3 length: 15 residues. CDR1 SGHTA and CDR2 FQGNSA come from the germline V gene. CDR3 nucleotides: TGTGCCAGCAGCTCGAACCTGGGACTAGCGAATGAGCAGTACTTC. Amino acid sequence: CASSSNLGLANEQYF. The entire variable domain, with the rest obtained from reference TRBV7-2 and TRBJ2-5, is as follows: GAGVSQSPSNKVTEKGKDVELRCDPISGHTALYWYRQSLGQGLEFLIYFQGNSAPDKSGLPSDRFSAERTGGSVSTLTIQRTQQEDSAVYLCASSSNLGLANEQYFGPGTRLLVL.

This clonotype was picked up a small number of times. The V gene is TRBV29-1, the J gene TRBJ2-2; D not resolved. The germline V gene encodes CDR1 SQVTM and CDR2 ANQGSEA. Trimming cost V 3 bases and J 0 bases, with 5 bases left between them. The CDR3 is 13 amino acids. CDR3: CSVDYTNTGELFF. As DNA, the CDR3 is TGCAGCGTTGACTATACGAACACCGGGGAGCTGTTTTTT.

This rearrangement joins TRBV5-1 to TRBJ2-1; TRBD2 matches 10 bases. Germline V gives CDR1 SGHRS, CDR2 YFSETQ. The CDR3 spans 14 residues. Trimming removed 7 bases from V and 4 bases from J; junction bases left unmatched: 5. CDR3 nucleotide sequence: TGCGCCAGCGGCATAGCGGGGGGTTACAATGAGCAGTTCTTC. The encoded protein is CASGIAGGYNEQFF. The full variable domain, with the rest looked up from reference TRBV5-1 and TRBJ2-1, is KAGVTQTPRYLIKTRGQQVTLSCSPISGHRSVSWYQQTPGQGLQFLFEYFSETQRNKGNFPGRFSGRQFSNSRSEMNVSTLELGDSALYLCASGIAGGYNEQFFGPGTRLTVL.

This clonotype was found a few times. This chain joins TRBV20-1 and TRBJ2-1; 8 bases fit TRBD2. Trimming cost V 0 bases and J 5 bases; bases outside gene matches: 6. CDR1 is DFQATT and CDR2 is SNEGSKA in the germline V gene (reference sequence). The CDR3 is 15 amino acids. The CDR3 reads CSARDGGRTDNEQFF. Here the CDR3 DNA reads TGCAGTGCTAGAGATGGCGGGAGGACCGACAATGAGCAGTTCTTC.

This clonotype appeared a few times. V is TRBV20-1 and J is TRBJ2-3; tentative D call: TRBD2 (5 bases). V was cut by 2 bases and J by 1 base, with 10 bases left in between. Germline V CDR1 and CDR2: DFQATT, SNEGSKA (reference sequence). The CDR3 length is 14 residues. The CDR3 DNA sequence: TGCAGTGCTAGATCCCCCGGGGGCACAGATACGCAGTATTTT. Translation: CSARSPGGTDTQYF.

V and J are TRBV6-5 and TRBJ2-7; 9 bases agree with TRBD1. The V and J ends lost 7 bases and 2 bases, in that order; junction bases with no gene match: 6. The CDR3 has 14 residues. Germline V gene sequence: CDR1 MNHEY, CDR2 SVGAGI. Here the CDR3 reads CASTFRDRAYEQYF. The CDR3 DNA reads as TGTGCCAGCACCTTCCGGGACAGGGCCTACGAGCAGTACTTC.

V is TRBV7-2 and J is TRBJ1-1; D is unclear. The CDR3 length is 13 residues. Looked up from germline, CDR1 is SGHTA and CDR2 is FQGNSA. Trimming took 5 bases from V and 1 from J, leaving 8 bases between them. The CDR3 nucleotides are TGTGCCAGCAGCCGCCCTCAGAACACTGAAGCTTTCTTT. Protein: CASSRPQNTEAFF.

The chain carries TRBV20-1 and TRBJ2-3; 8 nucleotides align to TRBD2. The length of the CDR3 is 14 residues. The germline V gene has CDR1 DFQATT and CDR2 SNEGSKA (reference sequence). V gave up 3 bases and J gave up 2 bases; unmatched junction bases: 4. The DNA of the CDR3 is TGCAGTGCTAGGGCCGGGGGGGTCACAGATACGCAGTATTTT. It specifies CSARAGGVTDTQYF.